The rows below give T cell receptor beta chains drawn from one sample of a study of blood T cell repertoires in COVID-19. Clones were read by immunoSEQ multiplex PCR, and TCRdb kept only the in-frame ones, dropping some. The sample yields a few hundred thousand clones, approximately 86% seen once. Source material: peripheral blood. The receptor source for this set is a young man with active or convalescent COVID-19. The CDR3 runs from the conserved cysteine through the conserved F or W. Each record gives: clone size, D gene, V gene, J gene, CDR3 DNA, CDR3 protein. D genes are given only for firm matches. The size of a clone is reported for some rows only, either as once, few or many, or as a class for expanded clones.

size: -; D: TRBD1; V: TRBV5-1; J: TRBJ2-1; DNA: TGCGCCAGCAGCTCTAAGCCGGGACAGCGAGTTGATGAGCAGTTCTTC; CDR3: CASSSKPGQRVDEQFF
size: few; D: TRBD1; V: TRBV28; J: TRBJ1-2; DNA: TGTGCCAGCAGTTTATCCGGACAGGGAAACTATGGCTACACCTTC; CDR3: CASSLSGQGNYGYTF
size: -; D: TRBD1; V: TRBV19; J: TRBJ1-3; DNA: TGTGCCAGTAGTAAGGGGACAGGATATGGACAAGTCTCTGGAAACACCATATATTTT; CDR3: CASSKGTGYGQVSGNTIYF
size: -; D: -; V: TRBV28; J: TRBJ1-5; DNA: TGTGCCAGCAGTTTCCCGGGTAGCAATCAGCCCCAGCATTTT; CDR3: CASSFPGSNQPQHF
size: -; D: TRBD1; V: TRBV19; J: TRBJ2-7; DNA: TGTGCCAGCACTCCGGGACAGAGCTCCTACGAGCAGTACTTC; CDR3: CASTPGQSSYEQYF
size: once; D: -; V: TRBV15; J: TRBJ2-7; DNA: TGTGCCACCAGCACAGGGAGGGACAGGTCCTACGAGCAGTACTTC; CDR3: CATSTGRDRSYEQYF
size: -; D: -; V: TRBV6-5; J: TRBJ1-1; DNA: TGTGCCAGCAGTTACAACGGGAACACTGAAGCTTTCTTT; CDR3: CASSYNGNTEAFF
size: few; D: -; V: TRBV18; J: TRBJ1-1; DNA: TGTGCCAGCTCACCCGGACTGGTGCGAACTGAAGCTTTCTTT; CDR3: CASSPGLVRTEAFF
size: -; D: -; V: TRBV5-1; J: TRBJ1-1; DNA: TGCGCCAGCAGCCCGGGGGTCGGGGTAATGTGGAACACTGAAGCTTTCTTT; CDR3: CASSPGVGVMWNTEAFF
size: -; D: TRBD1; V: TRBV19; J: TRBJ1-1; DNA: TGTGCCACTAGACAGGGAGGGGGCACTGAAGCTTTCTTT; CDR3: CATRQGGGTEAFF
size: -; D: -; V: TRBV3-1/TRBV3-2; J: TRBJ2-5; DNA: TGTGCCAGCAGCCAAGATCGGGAGACCCAGTACTTC; CDR3: CASSQDRETQYF
size: once; D: TRBD1; V: TRBV19; J: TRBJ1-2; DNA: TGTGCCAGTAGTATGGGGACAGGCTGGAACTATGGCTACACCTTC; CDR3: CASSMGTGWNYGYTF
size: few; D: -; V: TRBV27; J: TRBJ1-2; DNA: TGTGCCTCCGGGGGGGCTCGGAGCTATGGCTACACCTTC; CDR3: CASGGARSYGYTF
size: -; D: TRBD1; V: TRBV4-1; J: TRBJ2-5; DNA: TGCGCCAGCAGCCAAGGAATACAGGGGGGAGGAGAGACCCAGTACTTC; CDR3: CASSQGIQGGGETQYF
size: -; D: -; V: TRBV21-1; J: TRBJ1-3; DNA: TGTGCCAGCAGCAAAGGAGTGAGAAACACCATATATTTT; CDR3: CASSKGVRNTIYF
size: -; D: -; V: TRBV27; J: TRBJ1-5; DNA: TGTGCCAGCAGTTTATCCCAACACATAAATCAGCCCCAGCATTTT; CDR3: CASSLSQHINQPQHF
size: -; D: TRBD1; V: TRBV20-1; J: TRBJ2-3; DNA: TGCAGTGCTACTGACAGGGTCAACACAGATACGCAGTATTTT; CDR3: CSATDRVNTDTQYF
size: -; D: -; V: TRBV5-1; J: TRBJ2-1; DNA: TGCGCCAGCAGCTTGGATATGAATGAGCAGTTCTTC; CDR3: CASSLDMNEQFF
size: once; D: TRBD2; V: TRBV9; J: TRBJ2-2; DNA: TGTGCCAGCAGCGCGGCGAGTTTGCTAGCGGGAGGCACCGGGGAGCTGTTTTTT; CDR3: CASSAASLLAGGTGELFF
size: -; D: TRBD2; V: TRBV4-3; J: TRBJ2-3; DNA: TGCGCCAGCAGCCAGGGGAGCGGGGGGGCGACAGATACGCAGTATTTT; CDR3: CASSQGSGGATDTQYF
size: few; D: -; V: TRBV3-1/TRBV3-2; J: TRBJ1-5; DNA: TGTGCCAGCAGCCAAGCGGTTGATCAGCCCCAGCATTTT; CDR3: CASSQAVDQPQHF
size: -; D: TRBD1; V: TRBV11-2; J: TRBJ2-1; DNA: TGTGCCAGCAGCTTAGGCGGGACAGGAGTCAATGAGCAGTTCTTC; CDR3: CASSLGGTGVNEQFF
size: -; D: TRBD1; V: TRBV5-1; J: TRBJ2-7; DNA: TGCGCCAGCAGCCCAGGGACAGGCCCACAGCAGTACTTC; CDR3: CASSPGTGPQQYF
size: -; D: -; V: TRBV12-3/TRBV12-4; J: TRBJ1-1; DNA: TGTGCCAGCAGTTTGGGCGAGAACACTGAAGCTTTCTTT; CDR3: CASSLGENTEAFF
size: -; D: TRBD1; V: TRBV7-9; J: TRBJ1-1; DNA: TGTGCCAGCAGCGTCGGACAGGGAGTGAACACTGAAGCTTTCTTT; CDR3: CASSVGQGVNTEAFF
size: -; D: -; V: TRBV11-2; J: TRBJ2-4; DNA: TGTGCCAGCAGCTTAGGGAAATCCAGGGTAGCCAAAAACATTCAGTACTTC; CDR3: CASSLGKSRVAKNIQYF
size: -; D: -; V: TRBV29-1; J: TRBJ2-3; DNA: TGCAGCGTAGAGACAGGTTCGGAAGATACGCAGTATTTT; CDR3: CSVETGSEDTQYF
size: -; D: -; V: TRBV28; J: TRBJ1-1; DNA: TGTGCCAGCAGTTTATGGGGGGCGCATGACACTGAAGCTTTCTTT; CDR3: CASSLWGAHDTEAFF
size: -; D: -; V: TRBV6-1; J: TRBJ1-4; DNA: TGTGCCAGCACAAAATGGTCGGGGGATGGTGAAAAACTGTTTTTT; CDR3: CASTKWSGDGEKLFF
size: few; D: TRBD1; V: TRBV2; J: TRBJ1-5; DNA: TGTGCCAGCAGTTCTCGCTCTCGGACAGGAAATCAGCCCCAGCATTTT; CDR3: CASSSRSRTGNQPQHF
size: -; D: TRBD2; V: TRBV5-3; J: TRBJ2-5; DNA: TGTGCCAGAAGCTTGGTTCCTAGCGGGGAAGAGACCCAGTACTTC; CDR3: CARSLVPSGEETQYF
size: -; D: -; V: TRBV4-1; J: TRBJ1-2; DNA: TGCGCCAGCAGCCAGAAAATTCAGGGGGGCTACACCTTC; CDR3: CASSQKIQGGYTF
size: few; D: -; V: TRBV2; J: TRBJ2-2; DNA: TGTGCCAGCAGTGAGCTACGTTACGGGGAGCTGTTTTTT; CDR3: CASSELRYGELFF
size: -; D: -; V: TRBV6-6; J: TRBJ2-1; DNA: TGTGCCAGCAGTTACACAGATTACAATGAGCAGTTCTTC; CDR3: CASSYTDYNEQFF
size: -; D: TRBD2; V: TRBV3-1/TRBV3-2; J: TRBJ2-5; DNA: TGTGCCAGCAGCCAAGATCTTCGGGCTAGCGGGGGTGAGACCCAGTACTTC; CDR3: CASSQDLRASGGETQYF
size: -; D: -; V: TRBV5-4; J: TRBJ2-7; DNA: TGTGCCAGCAGCTTGGAGGCAGGGAGGCACGAGCAGTACTTC; CDR3: CASSLEAGRHEQYF
size: once; D: -; V: TRBV27; J: TRBJ2-3; DNA: TGTGCCAGCAGTTTTCGTAGGGAGACAGATACGCAGTATTTT; CDR3: CASSFRRETDTQYF
size: -; D: TRBD1; V: TRBV12-3/TRBV12-4; J: TRBJ2-5; DNA: TGTGCCAGTCAAGGGACAGCAGAGACCCAGTACTTC; CDR3: CASQGTAETQYF
size: -; D: TRBD1; V: TRBV6-5; J: TRBJ2-7; DNA: TGTGCCAGCAGTTACTCGAGGGACAGCCTTGGGTACTTC; CDR3: CASSYSRDSLGYF
size: -; D: -; V: TRBV5-1; J: TRBJ2-1; DNA: TGCGCCAGCAGCTTGGCGGCGACACTCTCCTACAATGAGCAGTTCTTC; CDR3: CASSLAATLSYNEQFF
size: once; D: TRBD1; V: TRBV5-6; J: TRBJ2-5; DNA: TGTGCCAGCAGCTTGGGCTATCTGGCGGGACAGGGAATTGGAGAGACCCAGTACTTC; CDR3: CASSLGYLAGQGIGETQYF
size: -; D: TRBD1; V: TRBV10-3; J: TRBJ1-2; DNA: TGTGCCATCAATGCGGGACAGGGGGAATTCTCTGGCTACACCTTC; CDR3: CAINAGQGEFSGYTF